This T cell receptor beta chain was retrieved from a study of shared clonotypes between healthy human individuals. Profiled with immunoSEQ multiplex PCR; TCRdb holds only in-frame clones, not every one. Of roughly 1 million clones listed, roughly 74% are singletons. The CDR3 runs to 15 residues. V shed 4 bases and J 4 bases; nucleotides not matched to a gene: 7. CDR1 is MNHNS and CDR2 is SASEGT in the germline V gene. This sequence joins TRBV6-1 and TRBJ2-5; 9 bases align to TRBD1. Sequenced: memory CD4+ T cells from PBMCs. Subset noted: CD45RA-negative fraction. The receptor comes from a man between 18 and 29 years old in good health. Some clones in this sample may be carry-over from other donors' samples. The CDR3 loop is CASSAPGQGGETQYF. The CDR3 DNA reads TGTGCCAGCAGTGCGCCGGGACAGGGAGGAGAGACCCAGTACTTC.